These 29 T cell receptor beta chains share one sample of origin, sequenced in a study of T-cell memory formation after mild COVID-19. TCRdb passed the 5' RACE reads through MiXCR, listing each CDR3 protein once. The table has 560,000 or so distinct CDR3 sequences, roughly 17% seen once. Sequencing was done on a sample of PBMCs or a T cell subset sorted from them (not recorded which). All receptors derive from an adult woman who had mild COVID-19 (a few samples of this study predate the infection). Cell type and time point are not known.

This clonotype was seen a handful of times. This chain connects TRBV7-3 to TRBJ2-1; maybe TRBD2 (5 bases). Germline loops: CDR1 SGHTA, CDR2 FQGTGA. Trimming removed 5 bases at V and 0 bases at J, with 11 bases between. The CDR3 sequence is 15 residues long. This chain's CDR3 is CASSASSNSYNEQFF. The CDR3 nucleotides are TGTGCCAGCAGCGCGTCTAGCAACTCCTACAATGAGCAGTTCTTC.

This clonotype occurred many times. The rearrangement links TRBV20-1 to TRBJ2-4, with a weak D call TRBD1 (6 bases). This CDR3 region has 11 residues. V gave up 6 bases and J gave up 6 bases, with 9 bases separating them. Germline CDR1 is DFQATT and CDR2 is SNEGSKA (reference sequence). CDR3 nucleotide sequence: TGCAGTGCCACGGACAGAAACATTCAGTACTTC. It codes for CSATDRNIQYF.

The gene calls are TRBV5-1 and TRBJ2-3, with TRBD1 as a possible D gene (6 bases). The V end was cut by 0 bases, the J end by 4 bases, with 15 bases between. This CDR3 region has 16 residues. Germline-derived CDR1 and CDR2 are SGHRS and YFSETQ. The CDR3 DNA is TGCGCCAGCAGCTTGGAGGGACACGGAGGAGCAGATACGCAGTATTTT. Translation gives CASSLEGHGGADTQYF.

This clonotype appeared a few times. The CDR3 nucleotides read TGTGCCTGGAATACCGGGACTTCTTACAATGAGCAGTTCTTC. As protein: CAWNTGTSYNEQFF. This chain uses TRBV30 with TRBJ2-1, with D possibly being TRBD2 (6 bases). Trimming took off 4 bases at V and 4 bases at J, with 14 bases between the two ends. Germline CDR1 is GTSNPN and CDR2 is SVGIG (reference sequence). There are 14 residues in the CDR3. Full variable domain (outside the CDR3, taken from reference TRBV30 and TRBJ2-1): SQTIHQWPATLVQPVGSPLSLECTVEGTSNPNLYWYRQAAGRGLQLLFYSVGIGQISSEVPQNLSASRPQDRQFILSSKKLLLSDSGFYLCAWNTGTSYNEQFFGPGTRLTVL.

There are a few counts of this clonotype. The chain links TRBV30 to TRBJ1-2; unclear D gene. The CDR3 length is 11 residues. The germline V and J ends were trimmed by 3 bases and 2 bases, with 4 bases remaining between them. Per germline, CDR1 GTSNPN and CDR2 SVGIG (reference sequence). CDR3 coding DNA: TGTGCCTGGAGCATGAACTATGGCTACACCTTC. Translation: CAWSMNYGYTF.

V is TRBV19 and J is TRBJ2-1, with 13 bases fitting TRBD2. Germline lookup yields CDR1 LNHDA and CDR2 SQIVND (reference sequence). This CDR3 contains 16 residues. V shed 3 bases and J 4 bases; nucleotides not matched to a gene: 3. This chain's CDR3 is CASSISLAGGYNEQFF. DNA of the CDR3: TGTGCCAGTAGTATCTCACTAGCGGGAGGGTACAATGAGCAGTTCTTC.

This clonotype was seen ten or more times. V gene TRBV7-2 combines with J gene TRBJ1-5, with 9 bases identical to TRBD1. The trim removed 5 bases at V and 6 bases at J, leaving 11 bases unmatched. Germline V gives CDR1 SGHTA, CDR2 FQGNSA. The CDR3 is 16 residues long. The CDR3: CASSKLPPGQGQPQHF. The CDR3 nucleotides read TGTGCCAGCAGCAAATTACCCCCGGGACAGGGTCAGCCCCAGCATTTT.

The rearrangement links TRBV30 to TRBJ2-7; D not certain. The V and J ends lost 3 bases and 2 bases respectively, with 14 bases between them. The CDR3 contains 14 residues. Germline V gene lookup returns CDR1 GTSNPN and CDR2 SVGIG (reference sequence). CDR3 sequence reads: CAWSRAPKTYEQYF. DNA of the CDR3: TGTGCCTGGAGCCGGGCCCCAAAAACCTACGAGCAGTACTTC.

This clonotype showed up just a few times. The CDR3: CASSLGTPSGRRYNEQFF. CDR3 nucleotides: TGCGCCAGCAGCTTGGGCACACCTAGCGGGAGACGCTACAATGAGCAGTTCTTC. The chain has TRBV5-1 and TRBJ2-1, with TRBD2 identical over 10 bases. Germline loops: CDR1 SGHRS, CDR2 YFSETQ. Trimming cost V 0 bases and J 3 bases; bases outside gene matches: 9. The CDR3 loop spans 18 amino acids. The full variable domain, in which reference TRBV5-1 and TRBJ2-1 provide the parts outside the CDR3, is KAGVTQTPRYLIKTRGQQVTLSCSPISGHRSVSWYQQTPGQGLQFLFEYFSETQRNKGNFPGRFSGRQFSNSRSEMNVSTLELGDSALYLCASSLGTPSGRRYNEQFFGPGTRLTVL.

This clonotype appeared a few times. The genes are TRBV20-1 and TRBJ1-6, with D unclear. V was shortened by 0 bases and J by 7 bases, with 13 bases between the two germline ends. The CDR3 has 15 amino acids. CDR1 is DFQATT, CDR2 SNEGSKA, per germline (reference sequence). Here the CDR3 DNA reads TGCAGTGCTAGAGATCGGGCAGCTTTAAATTCACCCCTCCACTTT. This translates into CSARDRAALNSPLHF.

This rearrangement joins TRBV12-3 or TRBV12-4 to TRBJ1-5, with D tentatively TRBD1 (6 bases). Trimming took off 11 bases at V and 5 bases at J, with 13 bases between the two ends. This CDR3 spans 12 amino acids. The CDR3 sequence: CAGGKGDQPQHF. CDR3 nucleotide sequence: TGTGCCGGGGGGAAGGGGGATCAGCCCCAGCATTTT.

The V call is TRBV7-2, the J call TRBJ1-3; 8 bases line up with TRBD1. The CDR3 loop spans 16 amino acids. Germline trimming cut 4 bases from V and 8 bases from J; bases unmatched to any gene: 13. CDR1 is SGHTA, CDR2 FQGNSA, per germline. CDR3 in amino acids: CASSSGPGTGPDTIYF. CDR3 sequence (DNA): TGTGCCAGCAGCTCAGGCCCCGGGACAGGTCCAGACACCATATATTTT.

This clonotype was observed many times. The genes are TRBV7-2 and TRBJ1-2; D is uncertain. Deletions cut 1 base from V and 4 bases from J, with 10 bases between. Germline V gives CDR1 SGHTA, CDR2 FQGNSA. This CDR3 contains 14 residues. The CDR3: CASSLETVLYGYTF. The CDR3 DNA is TGTGCCAGCAGCTTAGAGACGGTCCTCTATGGCTACACCTTC.

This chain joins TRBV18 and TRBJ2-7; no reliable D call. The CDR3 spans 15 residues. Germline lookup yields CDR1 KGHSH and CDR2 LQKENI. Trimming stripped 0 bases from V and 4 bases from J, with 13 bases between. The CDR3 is CASSPPWGFGYEQYF. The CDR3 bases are TGTGCCAGCTCACCACCGTGGGGTTTCGGTTACGAGCAGTACTTC.

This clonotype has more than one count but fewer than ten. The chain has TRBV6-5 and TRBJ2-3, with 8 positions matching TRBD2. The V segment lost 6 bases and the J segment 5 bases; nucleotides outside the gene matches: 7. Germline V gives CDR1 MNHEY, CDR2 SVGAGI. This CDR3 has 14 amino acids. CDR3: CASREAGAGDTQYF. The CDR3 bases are TGTGCCAGCAGAGAAGCGGGAGCGGGAGATACGCAGTATTTT.

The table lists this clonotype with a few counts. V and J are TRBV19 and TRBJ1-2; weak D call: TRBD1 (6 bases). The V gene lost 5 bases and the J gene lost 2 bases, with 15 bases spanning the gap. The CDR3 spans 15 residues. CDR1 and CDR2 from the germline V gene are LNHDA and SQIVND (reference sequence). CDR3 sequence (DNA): TGTGCCAGTAGTGTACCCCGGGGGCAGAACTATGGCTACACCTTC. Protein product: CASSVPRGQNYGYTF.

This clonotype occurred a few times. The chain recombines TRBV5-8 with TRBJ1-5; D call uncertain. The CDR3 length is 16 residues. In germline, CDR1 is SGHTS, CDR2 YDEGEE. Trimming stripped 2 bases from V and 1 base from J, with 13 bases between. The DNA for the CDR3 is TGTGCCAGCAGCTTAGGACGACTGGGGAGCAATCAGCCCCAGCATTTT. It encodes CASSLGRLGSNQPQHF.

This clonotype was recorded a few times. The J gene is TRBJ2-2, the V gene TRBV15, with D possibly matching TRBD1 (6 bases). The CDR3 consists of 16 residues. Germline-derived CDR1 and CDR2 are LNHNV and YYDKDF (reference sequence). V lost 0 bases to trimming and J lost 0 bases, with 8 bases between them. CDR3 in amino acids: CATSREAGANTGELFF. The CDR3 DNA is TGTGCCACCAGCAGAGAAGCAGGGGCGAACACCGGGGAGCTGTTTTTT.

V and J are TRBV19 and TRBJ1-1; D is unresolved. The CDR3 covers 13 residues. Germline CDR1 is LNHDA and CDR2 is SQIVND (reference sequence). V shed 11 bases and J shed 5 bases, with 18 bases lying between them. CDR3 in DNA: TGTGCCCACACTGGGTTGACTAGGACTGAAGCTTTCTTT. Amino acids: CAHTGLTRTEAFF.

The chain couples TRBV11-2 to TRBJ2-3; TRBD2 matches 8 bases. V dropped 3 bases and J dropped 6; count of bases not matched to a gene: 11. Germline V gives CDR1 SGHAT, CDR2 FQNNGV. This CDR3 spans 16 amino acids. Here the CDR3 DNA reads TGTGCCAGCAGCTTCCGAGGGCGGGGGGCCACCGATACGCAGTATTTT. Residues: CASSFRGRGATDTQYF.

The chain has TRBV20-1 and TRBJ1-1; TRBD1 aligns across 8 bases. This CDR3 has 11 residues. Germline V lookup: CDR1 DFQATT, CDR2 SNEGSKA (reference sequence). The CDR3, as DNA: TGCAGCGGACAGGGGAACACTGAAGCTTTCTTT. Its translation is CSGQGNTEAFF.

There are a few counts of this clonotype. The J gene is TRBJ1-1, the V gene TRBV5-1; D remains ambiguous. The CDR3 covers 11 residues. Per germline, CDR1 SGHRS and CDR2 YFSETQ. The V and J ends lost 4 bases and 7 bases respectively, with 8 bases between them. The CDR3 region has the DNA TGCGCCAGCAGCAGTACAGTTGAAGCTTTCTTT. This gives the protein CASSSTVEAFF.

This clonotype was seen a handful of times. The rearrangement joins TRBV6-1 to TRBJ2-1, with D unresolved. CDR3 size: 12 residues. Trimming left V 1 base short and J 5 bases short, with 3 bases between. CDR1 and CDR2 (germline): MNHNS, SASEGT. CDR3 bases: TGTGCCAGCAGTGAAGGGGACAATGAGCAGTTCTTC. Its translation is CASSEGDNEQFF.

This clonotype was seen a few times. DNA of the CDR3: TGTGCCAGCAGCTACGGACAGGGGGGCTTGGGACGCGATAGCGGGGGGTCCTACAATGAGCAGTTCTTC. Its protein product is CASSYGQGGLGRDSGGSYNEQFF. V is TRBV6-6 and J is TRBJ2-1; the D gene could be TRBD1 or TRBD2 (10 bases each). Germline V gene data show CDR1 as MNHNY and CDR2 as SVGAGI (reference sequence). This CDR3 comprises 23 residues. With 6 bases removed from V and 1 base from J, the gap between germline ends came to 37 bases.

CDR3 loop: CASSLGQQTNTIYF. In DNA form, the CDR3 reads TGTGCCAGCAGTTTGGGACAGCAAACAAACACCATATATTTT. This sequence joins TRBV12-3 or TRBV12-4 and TRBJ1-3, with 7 bases fitting TRBD1. CDR3 length: 14 residues. V was clipped by 3 bases and J by 6 bases; unmatched bases: 5.

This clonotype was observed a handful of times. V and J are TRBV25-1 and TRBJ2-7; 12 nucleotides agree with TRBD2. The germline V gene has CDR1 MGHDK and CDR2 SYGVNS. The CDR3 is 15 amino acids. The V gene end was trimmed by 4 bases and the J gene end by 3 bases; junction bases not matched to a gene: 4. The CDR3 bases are TGTGCCAGCAGTGGGTGGGGACTAGCGGGCTACGAGCAGTACTTC. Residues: CASSGWGLAGYEQYF.

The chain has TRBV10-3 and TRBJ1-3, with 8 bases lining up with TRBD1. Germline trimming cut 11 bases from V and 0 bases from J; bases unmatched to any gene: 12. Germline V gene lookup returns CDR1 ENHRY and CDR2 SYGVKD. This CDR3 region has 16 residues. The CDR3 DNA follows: TGTGCCCTTCGCCGGATCAGGGGGCACTCTGGAAACACCATATATTTT. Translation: CALRRIRGHSGNTIYF.

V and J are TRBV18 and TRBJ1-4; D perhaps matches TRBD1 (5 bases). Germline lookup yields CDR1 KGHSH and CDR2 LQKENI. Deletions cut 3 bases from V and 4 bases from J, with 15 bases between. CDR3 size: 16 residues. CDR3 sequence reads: CASSPIPGPSNEKLFF. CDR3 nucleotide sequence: TGTGCCAGCTCACCTATCCCGGGACCGAGTAATGAAAAACTGTTTTTT.

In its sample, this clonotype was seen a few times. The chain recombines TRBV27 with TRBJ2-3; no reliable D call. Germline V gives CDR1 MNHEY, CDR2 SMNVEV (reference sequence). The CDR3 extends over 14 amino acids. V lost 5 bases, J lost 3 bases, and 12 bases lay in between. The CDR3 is CASSMFGPTDTQYF. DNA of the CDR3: TGTGCCAGCAGTATGTTCGGGCCAACAGATACGCAGTATTTT.